The 26 T cell receptor beta chains below all came from one sample that was sequenced in a study of blood T cell repertoires in COVID-19. Profiling relied on immunoSEQ multiplex PCR, and the TCRdb table lists in-frame clones only, not all of them. The table shows some 490,000 clones, with roughly 88% occurring only once. Sequencing was carried out using peripheral blood. The receptor set was obtained from a human donor in a cohort sampled during active COVID-19.

CDR3 DNA: TGTGCCAGCAGCTTAACGTCAGTCGGGAGCAGAGGCACTGAAGCTTTCTTT. This codes for CASSLTSVGSRGTEAFF. This chain joins TRBV7-3 and TRBJ1-1; D unresolved. The CDR3 covers 17 residues. Per germline, CDR1 SGHTA and CDR2 FQGTGA. Between the trimmed V and J ends, which lost 0 bases and 4 bases, there was a span of 18 bases.

The chain joins TRBV7-2 to TRBJ2-7, with D perhaps TRBD2 (5 bases). V lost 0 bases and J 7 bases, leaving 7 bases between the germline ends. CDR3 size: 12 residues. Germline V gives CDR1 SGHTA, CDR2 FQGNSA. CDR3 in amino acids: CASSLARVEQYF. The DNA of the CDR3 is TGTGCCAGCAGCTTAGCGCGGGTTGAGCAGTACTTC.

This rearrangement joins TRBV28 to TRBJ2-7, with TRBD2 as a possible D gene (6 bases). Germline V lookup: CDR1 MDHEN, CDR2 SYDVKM. CDR3 length: 13 amino acids. V was pared by 7 bases and J by 1 base, with 11 bases between. Here the CDR3 DNA reads TGTGCCAGCACCTGGGGGGTATCCTACGAGCAGTACTTC. It encodes CASTWGVSYEQYF.

V and J are TRBV5-4 and TRBJ2-3; 8 nucleotides agree with TRBD1. The V gene's germline CDR1 is SGHNT and CDR2 YYREEE (reference sequence). The CDR3 consists of 16 residues. The J segment lost 0 bases and the V segment lost 4 bases, leaving 7 bases of the junction unmatched. The CDR3 DNA follows: TGTGCCAGCAGCCCTGGACAGGGAAGGAGCACAGATACGCAGTATTTT. Translated: CASSPGQGRSTDTQYF.

The rearrangement links TRBV10-3 to TRBJ2-1; a possible D gene is TRBD2 (6 bases). CDR3 length equals 14 residues. Germline loops: CDR1 ENHRY, CDR2 SYGVKD. V was cut by 1 base and J by 7 bases, with 11 bases left in between. The CDR3 protein is CAISELQAGNEQFF. The CDR3 nucleotides read TGTGCCATCAGTGAGTTGCAGGCGGGGAATGAGCAGTTCTTC.

The chain couples TRBV7-8 to TRBJ1-1, with TRBD1 as a possible D gene (5 bases). Germline V gene data show CDR1 as SGHVS and CDR2 as FQNEAQ. Trimming cost V 1 base and J 6 bases, with 12 bases left between them. The CDR3 totals 14 residues. The CDR3 sequence is CASSLERQSAEAFF. CDR3 in DNA: TGTGCCAGCAGCTTAGAACGACAGTCCGCTGAAGCTTTCTTT.

This chain uses TRBV6-2 or TRBV6-3 with TRBJ1-2; maybe TRBD1 (6 bases). Germline CDR1 reads MNHEY; CDR2 reads SVGEGT. V lost 0 bases to trimming and J lost 12 bases, with 14 bases between them. The CDR3 runs 13 residues. The CDR3 region is CASSYSGGLRNTF. CDR3 nucleotides: TGTGCCAGCAGTTACTCGGGGGGGCTAAGGAACACCTTC.

This clone was seen once. This chain joins TRBV5-1 and TRBJ2-7, with TRBD1 matching 8 bases. CDR1 is SGHRS and CDR2 is YFSETQ in the germline V gene. Trimming removed 0 bases from V and 5 bases from J; junction bases left unmatched: 7. This CDR3 contains 15 residues. Here the CDR3 reads CASSLESGGDNEQYF. The CDR3 DNA reads as TGCGCCAGCAGCTTGGAGTCAGGGGGCGATAACGAGCAGTACTTC.

J is TRBJ2-1 and V is TRBV3-1 (or the pseudogene TRBV3-2), with TRBD2 matching over 11 bases. Unmatched junction bases numbered 7, after V lost 2 bases and J lost 4 bases. This CDR3 is 17 amino acids long. The germline CDR1 and CDR2 sequences are LGHDT and YNNKEL (reference sequence). CDR3 residues: CASSQSTGTSGYNEQFF. CDR3 sequence (DNA): TGTGCCAGCAGCCAATCTACCGGGACTAGCGGTTACAATGAGCAGTTCTTC.

V is TRBV14 and J is TRBJ1-6; weak D call: TRBD1 (5 bases). The length of the CDR3 is 16 residues. V shed 4 bases and J shed 4 bases, with 14 bases lying between them. CDR1 is SGHDN, CDR2 FVKESK, per germline. This CDR3 reads CASSPSPGKYNSPLHF. The CDR3 nucleotides read TGTGCCAGCAGCCCGAGTCCAGGGAAGTATAATTCACCCCTCCACTTT.

The chain is built from TRBV6-6 and TRBJ2-5; 8 bases align to TRBD1. This CDR3 contains 13 residues. J lost 5 bases, V lost 7 bases, and 6 bases had no gene match. Germline V gene lookup returns CDR1 MNHNY and CDR2 SVGAGI (reference sequence). In DNA, the CDR3 is TGTGCCAGCAAAGGACAGGGTTTTGAGACCCAGTACTTC. Protein product: CASKGQGFETQYF.

This chain joins TRBV18 and TRBJ1-1; D gene unclear. V lost 3 bases and J 7 bases, leaving 12 bases between the germline ends. Germline V lookup: CDR1 KGHSH, CDR2 LQKENI. CDR3 length equals 13 residues. DNA for the CDR3: TGTGCCAGCTCACCCACCTCATCCGGTGAAGCTTTCTTT. Its translation is CASSPTSSGEAFF. Full variable domain (outside the CDR3, taken from reference TRBV18 and TRBJ1-1): NAGVMQNPRHLVRRRGQEARLRCSPMKGHSHVYWYRQLPEEGLKFMVYLQKENIIDESGMPKERFSAEFPKEGPSILRIQQVVRGDSAAYFCASSPTSSGEAFFGQGTRLTVV.

The genes are TRBV6-5 and TRBJ1-1, with no clear D. In germline, CDR1 is MNHEY, CDR2 SVGAGI. This CDR3 contains 13 residues. Trimming shortened V by 0 bases and J by 5 bases, and 7 bases separated the two germline ends. The CDR3 region is CASSYSERTEAFF. The CDR3 coding sequence is TGTGCCAGCAGTTACTCCGAACGGACTGAAGCTTTCTTT.

The J gene is TRBJ2-1, the V gene TRBV12-5, with D hard to call. This CDR3 has 14 amino acids. Germline values: CDR1 LGHNT, CDR2 FRNRAP. Trimming left V 8 bases short and J 0 bases short, with 11 bases between. The CDR3 here is CASKADSSYNEQFF. In nucleotides, the CDR3 is TGTGCTAGTAAAGCTGATAGCTCCTACAATGAGCAGTTCTTC.

J is TRBJ2-7 and V is TRBV28, with D perhaps TRBD1 (5 bases). The germline gives CDR1 MDHEN, CDR2 SYDVKM. The ends were cut back, 2 bases at V and 9 bases at J, with 29 bases in the middle. The CDR3 has 18 amino acids. The CDR3 loop is CASSLMWMGRASQGSQYF. The CDR3 DNA is TGTGCCAGCAGTTTAATGTGGATGGGCAGGGCAAGCCAAGGGTCGCAGTACTTC.

The chain links TRBV3-1 (or the pseudogene TRBV3-2) to TRBJ2-2; 14 bases agree with TRBD2. Trimming at V came to 3 bases and at J to 7 bases, leaving 13 bases not matched to a gene. The CDR3 totals 19 residues. Germline lookup yields CDR1 LGHDT and CDR2 YNNKEL (reference sequence). The CDR3 DNA sequence: TGTGCCAGCAGCCACAAAGCTCGGGGACTAGCGGGAGTACACGGGGAGCTGTTTTTT. Translated, it gives CASSHKARGLAGVHGELFF.

The V call is TRBV6-2 or TRBV6-3, the J call TRBJ1-3, with unresolved D. CDR1 MNHEY and CDR2 SVGEGT come from the germline V gene. Trimming pared 5 bases from V and 2 bases from J, leaving 19 bases between. The CDR3 length is 17 residues. The CDR3 DNA sequence: TGTGCCAGCAGTCGCCTCGATCGTGGCCGAACTGGAAACACCATATATTTT. The encoded protein is CASSRLDRGRTGNTIYF.

As to this clone: Other DNA sequences in this sample translate to the same CDR3. The V gene is TRBV7-9, the J gene TRBJ2-5; no firm D call. The CDR3 loop spans 14 amino acids. The V end was cut by 6 bases, the J end by 2 bases, with 13 bases between. The germline gives CDR1 SEHNR, CDR2 FQNEAQ (reference sequence). The chain's CDR3 is CASSLTGGQETQYF. The CDR3 DNA reads as TGTGCCAGCAGTCTAACGGGTGGGCAAGAGACCCAGTACTTC.

The genes are TRBV15 and TRBJ2-7, with 7 bases aligning to TRBD2. CDR1 is LNHNV and CDR2 is YYDKDF in the germline V gene (reference sequence). This CDR3 spans 15 amino acids. J gave up 5 bases and V 0 bases, and 7 bases lay outside the gene matches. The chain's CDR3 is CATSRDRAGRDEQYF. The CDR3 nucleotides read TGTGCCACCAGCAGAGATCGCGCAGGGAGGGACGAGCAGTACTTC.

V gene TRBV29-1 combines with J gene TRBJ2-7, with D possibly TRBD2 on 6 matching bases. Germline values: CDR1 SQVTM, CDR2 ANQGSEA. V was cut by 5 bases and J by 0 bases, with 14 bases left in between. The CDR3 covers 14 residues. As DNA, the CDR3 is TGCAGCGTTATGGTAGCGGTTAGCTCCTACGAGCAGTACTTC. Protein sequence: CSVMVAVSSYEQYF.

The chain recombines TRBV18 with TRBJ2-5, with TRBD2 identical over 8 bases. CDR3 length: 16 residues. Trimming at V came to 0 bases and at J to 2 bases, leaving 5 bases not matched to a gene. Germline loops: CDR1 KGHSH, CDR2 LQKENI. The CDR3 nucleotides are TGTGCCAGCTCACCACCGTTGACTAGCGAACAAGAGACCCAGTACTTC. Amino acids: CASSPPLTSEQETQYF.

This rearrangement joins TRBV11-2 to TRBJ2-5; 9 nucleotides align to TRBD1. CDR1 is SGHAT and CDR2 is FQNNGV in the germline V gene. J was trimmed by 5 bases and V by 4 bases; bases with no gene match: 8. The CDR3 is 15 residues long. Here the CDR3 DNA reads TGTGCCAGCAGCTGGGGGACAGGGCTGCGCGAGACCCAGTACTTC. Amino acids: CASSWGTGLRETQYF.

The V gene is TRBV5-6, the J gene TRBJ1-5; 7 bases align to TRBD1. In germline, CDR1 is SGHDT, CDR2 YYEEEE. The CDR3 is made up of 15 amino acids. Trimming at V came to 1 base and at J to 5 bases, leaving 6 bases not matched to a gene. CDR3 loop: CASSLTGESYQPQHF. CDR3 bases: TGTGCCAGCAGCTTGACAGGGGAGTCGTATCAGCCCCAGCATTTT.

The chain combines TRBV3-1 (or the pseudogene TRBV3-2) with TRBJ1-2, with 8 bases that match TRBD1. The germline V gene encodes CDR1 LGHDT and CDR2 YNNKEL (reference sequence). This CDR3 is built from 14 residues. The junction had 4 bases not matched to a gene; V was cut back by 3 bases and J by 4 bases. In DNA, the CDR3 is TGTGCCAGCAGCCACCCGACAGGGGTCTATGGCTACACCTTC. Residues: CASSHPTGVYGYTF.

This clone was detected a few times. The chain recombines TRBV19 with TRBJ2-1; 7 bases align to TRBD2. The V gene end was trimmed by 5 bases and the J gene end by 0 bases; junction bases not matched to a gene: 4. The CDR3 sequence is 15 residues long. CDR1 LNHDA and CDR2 SQIVND come from the germline V gene (reference sequence). DNA for the CDR3: TGTGCCAGTAGTCCAGAGCGGGGCTCCTACAATGAGCAGTTCTTC. Protein product: CASSPERGSYNEQFF.

This clone was picked up one time. The chain links TRBV19 to TRBJ1-2; 9 nucleotides agree with TRBD1. The CDR3 is 17 amino acids. V lost 6 bases to trimming and J lost 3 bases; unmatched junction nucleotides: 14. The germline gives CDR1 LNHDA, CDR2 SQIVND (reference sequence). The CDR3 loop reads CASSPGTGHYLDYGYTF. In DNA form, the CDR3 reads TGTGCCAGTAGCCCCGGGACAGGGCACTATCTTGACTATGGCTACACCTTC.